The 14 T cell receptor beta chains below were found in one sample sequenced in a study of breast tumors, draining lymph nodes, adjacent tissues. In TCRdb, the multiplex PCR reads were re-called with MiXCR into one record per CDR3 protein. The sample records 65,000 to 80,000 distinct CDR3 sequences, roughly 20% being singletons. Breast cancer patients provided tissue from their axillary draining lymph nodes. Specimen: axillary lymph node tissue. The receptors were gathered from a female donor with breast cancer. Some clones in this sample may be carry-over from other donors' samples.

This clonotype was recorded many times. The CDR3 DNA reads TGTGCCAGCAGCTTAGCGACCATACAGTACTTC. Amino acid sequence: CASSLATIQYF. The chain is built from TRBV7-6 and TRBJ2-5; D unclear. Trimming left V 0 bases short and J 11 bases short, with 7 bases between. The CDR3 is 11 residues long. The germline CDR1 and CDR2 sequences are SGHVS and FNYEAQ.

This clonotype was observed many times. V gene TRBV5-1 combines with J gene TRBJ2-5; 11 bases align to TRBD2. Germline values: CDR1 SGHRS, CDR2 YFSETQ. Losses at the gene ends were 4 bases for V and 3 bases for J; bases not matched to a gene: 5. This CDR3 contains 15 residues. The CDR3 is CASSKGLAVEETQYF. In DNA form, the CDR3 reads TGCGCCAGCAGCAAGGGACTAGCGGTAGAAGAGACCCAGTACTTC.

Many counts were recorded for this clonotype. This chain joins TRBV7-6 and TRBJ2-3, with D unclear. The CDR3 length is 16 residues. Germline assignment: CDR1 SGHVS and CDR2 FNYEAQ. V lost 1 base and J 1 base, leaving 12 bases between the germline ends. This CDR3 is CASSLGVGYGTDTQYF. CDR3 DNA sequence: TGTGCCAGCAGCTTAGGCGTCGGGTACGGCACAGATACGCAGTATTTT.

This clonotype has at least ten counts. CDR3 sequence (DNA): TGTGCCAGCAGCTTAGCGACAGGGGGCGGATATGGCTACACCTTC. The encoded protein is CASSLATGGGYGYTF. The rearrangement links TRBV7-2 to TRBJ1-2; TRBD1 agrees at 10 bases. Germline V gene lookup returns CDR1 SGHTA and CDR2 FQGNSA. This CDR3 spans 15 amino acids. V dropped 0 bases and J dropped 5; count of bases not matched to a gene: 3.

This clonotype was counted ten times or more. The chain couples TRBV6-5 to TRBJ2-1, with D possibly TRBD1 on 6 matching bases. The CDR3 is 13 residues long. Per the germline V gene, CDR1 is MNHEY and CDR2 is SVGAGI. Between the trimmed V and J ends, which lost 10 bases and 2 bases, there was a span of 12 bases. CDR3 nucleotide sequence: TGTGCCATCGGCACAGGGACCTACAATGAGCAGTTCTTC. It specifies CAIGTGTYNEQFF.

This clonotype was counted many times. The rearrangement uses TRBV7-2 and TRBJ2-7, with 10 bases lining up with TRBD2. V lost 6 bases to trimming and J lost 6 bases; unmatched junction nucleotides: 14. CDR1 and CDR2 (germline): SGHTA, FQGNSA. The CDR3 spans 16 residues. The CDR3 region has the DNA TGTGCCAGCAGACCCCCGGGGCTAGCGGGAGTAGGCGAGCAGTACTTC. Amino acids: CASRPPGLAGVGEQYF. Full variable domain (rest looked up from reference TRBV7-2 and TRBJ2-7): GAGVSQSPSNKVTEKGKDVELRCDPISGHTALYWYRQSLGQGLEFLIYFQGNSAPDKSGLPSDRFSAERTGGSVSTLTIQRTQQEDSAVYLCASRPPGLAGVGEQYFGPGTRLTVT.

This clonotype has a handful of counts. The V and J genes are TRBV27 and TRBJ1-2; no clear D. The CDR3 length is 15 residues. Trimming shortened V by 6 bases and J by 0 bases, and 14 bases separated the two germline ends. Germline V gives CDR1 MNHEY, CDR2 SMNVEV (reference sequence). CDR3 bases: TGTGCCAGCAGCACACGGTGGGGAGCTAACTATGGCTACACCTTC. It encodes CASSTRWGANYGYTF.

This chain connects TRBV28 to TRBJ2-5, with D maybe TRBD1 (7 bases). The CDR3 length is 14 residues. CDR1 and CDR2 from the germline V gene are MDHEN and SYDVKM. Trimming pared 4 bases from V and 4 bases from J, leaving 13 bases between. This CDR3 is CASSYRGRGETQYF. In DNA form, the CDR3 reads TGTGCCAGCAGTTATAGGGGGCGGGGAGAGACCCAGTACTTC. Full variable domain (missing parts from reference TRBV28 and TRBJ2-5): DVKVTQSSRYLVKRTGEKVFLECVQDMDHENMFWYRQDPGLGLRLIYFSYDVKMKEKGDIPEGYSVSREKKERFSLILESASTNQTSMYLCASSYRGRGETQYFGPGTRLLVL.

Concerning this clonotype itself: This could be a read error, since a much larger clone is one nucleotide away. CDR3: CASRGGSVEELFF. Here the CDR3 DNA reads TGCGCCAGCAGAGGGGGTTCGGTTGAAGAACTGTTTTTT. This sequence joins TRBV5-1 and TRBJ1-4; TRBD1 is a possible D gene (6 bases). The CDR3 contains 13 residues. Germline V gene sequence: CDR1 SGHRS, CDR2 YFSETQ.

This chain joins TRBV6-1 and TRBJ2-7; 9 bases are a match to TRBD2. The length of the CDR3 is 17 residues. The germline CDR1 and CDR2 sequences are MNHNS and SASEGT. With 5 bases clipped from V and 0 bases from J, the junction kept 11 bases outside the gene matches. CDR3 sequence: CASSYSASGDSSYEQYF. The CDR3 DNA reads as TGTGCCAGCAGTTACTCGGCTAGCGGGGACAGCTCCTACGAGCAGTACTTC.

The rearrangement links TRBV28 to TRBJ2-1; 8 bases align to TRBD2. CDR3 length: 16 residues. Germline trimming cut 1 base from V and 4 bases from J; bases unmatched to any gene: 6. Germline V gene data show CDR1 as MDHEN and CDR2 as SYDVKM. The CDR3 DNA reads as TGTGCCAGCAGTTTATTGTCTAGCGGGTCATACAATGAGCAGTTCTTC. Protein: CASSLLSSGSYNEQFF.

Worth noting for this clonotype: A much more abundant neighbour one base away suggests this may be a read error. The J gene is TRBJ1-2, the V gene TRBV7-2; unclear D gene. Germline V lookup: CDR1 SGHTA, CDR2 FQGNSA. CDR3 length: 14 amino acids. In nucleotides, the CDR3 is TGTGCCGGCAGCTTATTTCGGTCCCTTGGGGGCTACACCTTC. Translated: CAGSLFRSLGGYTF. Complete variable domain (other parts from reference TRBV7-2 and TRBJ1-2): GAGVSQSPSNKVTEKGKDVELRCDPISGHTALYWYRQSLGQGLEFLIYFQGNSAPDKSGLPSDRFSAERTGGSVSTLTIQRTQQEDSAVYLCAGSLFRSLGGYTFGSGTRLTVV.

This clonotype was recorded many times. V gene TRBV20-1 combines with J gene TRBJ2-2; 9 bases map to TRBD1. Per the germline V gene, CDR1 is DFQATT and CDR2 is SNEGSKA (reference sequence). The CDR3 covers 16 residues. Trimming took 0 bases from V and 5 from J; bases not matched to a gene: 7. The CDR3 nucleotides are TGCAGTGCTAGAGATCATGGGACAGGGTTGACCGGGGAGCTGTTTTTT. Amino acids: CSARDHGTGLTGELFF.

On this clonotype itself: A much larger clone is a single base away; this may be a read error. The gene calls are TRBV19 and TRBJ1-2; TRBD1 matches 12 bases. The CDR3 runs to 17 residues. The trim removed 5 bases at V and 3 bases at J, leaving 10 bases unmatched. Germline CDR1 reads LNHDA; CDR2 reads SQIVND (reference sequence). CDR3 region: CASSPEAGTGGDYGYTF. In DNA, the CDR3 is TGTGCCAGTAGTCCCGAGGCCGGGACAGGGGGCGACTATGGCTACACCTTC. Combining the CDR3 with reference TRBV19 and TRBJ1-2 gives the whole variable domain DGGITQSPKYLFRKEGQNVTLSCEQNLNHDAMYWYRQDPGQGLRLIYYSQIVNDFQKGDIAEGYSVSREKKESFPLTVTSAQKNPTAFYLCASSPEAGTGGDYGYTFGSGTRLTVV.